Listed here is a single T cell receptor beta chain. This record comes from a study of blood T cell repertoires in COVID-19. This table comes from immunoSEQ multiplex PCR, and its TCRdb copy is limited to in-frame clones, with some not included. This table holds roughly 260,000 clones, about 89% found once. CDR3 length: 16 amino acids. Germline loops: CDR1 SGHTA, CDR2 FQGNSA. With 5 bases clipped from V and 4 bases from J, the junction kept 11 bases outside the gene matches. This sequence originates from a woman aged 18-30 years who had recovered from COVID-19. This chain joins TRBV7-2 and TRBJ2-7; 10 nucleotides align to TRBD2. The specimen was PBMCs or T cells enriched from blood (not recorded which). The CDR3 loop reads CASSLQAGGPRYEQYF. CDR3 in DNA: TGTGCCAGCAGCCTGCAAGCGGGAGGGCCGCGTTACGAGCAGTACTTC.